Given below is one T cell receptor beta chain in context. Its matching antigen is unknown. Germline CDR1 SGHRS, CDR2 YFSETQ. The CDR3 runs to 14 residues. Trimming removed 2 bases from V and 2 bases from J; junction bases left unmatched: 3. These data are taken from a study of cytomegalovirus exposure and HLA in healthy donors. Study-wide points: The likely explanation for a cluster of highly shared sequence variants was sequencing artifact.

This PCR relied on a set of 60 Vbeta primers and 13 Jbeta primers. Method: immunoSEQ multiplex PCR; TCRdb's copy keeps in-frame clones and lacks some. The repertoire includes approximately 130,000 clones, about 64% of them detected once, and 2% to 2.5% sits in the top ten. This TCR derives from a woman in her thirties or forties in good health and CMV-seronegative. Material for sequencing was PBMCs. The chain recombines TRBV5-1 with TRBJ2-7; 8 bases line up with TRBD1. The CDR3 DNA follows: TGCGCCAGCAGCTTAGGGACAGGACCCTACGAGCAGTACTTC. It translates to CASSLGTGPYEQYF.